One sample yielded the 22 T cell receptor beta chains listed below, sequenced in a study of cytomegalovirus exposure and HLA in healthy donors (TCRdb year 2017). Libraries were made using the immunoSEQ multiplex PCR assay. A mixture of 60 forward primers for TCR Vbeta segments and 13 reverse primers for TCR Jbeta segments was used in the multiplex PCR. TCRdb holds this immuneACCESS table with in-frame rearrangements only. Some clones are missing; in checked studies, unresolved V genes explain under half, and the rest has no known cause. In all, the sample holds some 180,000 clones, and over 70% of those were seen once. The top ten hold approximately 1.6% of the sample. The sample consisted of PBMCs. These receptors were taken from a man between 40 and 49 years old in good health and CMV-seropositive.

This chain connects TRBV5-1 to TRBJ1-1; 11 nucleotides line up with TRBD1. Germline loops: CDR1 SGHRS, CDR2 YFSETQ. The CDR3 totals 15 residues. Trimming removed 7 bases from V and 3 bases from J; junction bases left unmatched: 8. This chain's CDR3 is CASRGDRGAYTEAFF. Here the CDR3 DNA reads TGCGCCAGCCGCGGGGACAGGGGGGCATACACTGAAGCTTTCTTT.

The CDR3 DNA is TGTGCCAGCAGGCCTGGAGGGACTAGCGGGAGAGGGTTCCACGAGCAGTACTTC. Translated: CASRPGGTSGRGFHEQYF. The chain employs TRBV11-2 and TRBJ2-7; 14 positions agree with TRBD2. Trimming cost V 6 bases and J 5 bases; bases outside gene matches: 15. From germline, CDR1 is SGHAT and CDR2 FQNNGV. The CDR3 is 18 amino acids.

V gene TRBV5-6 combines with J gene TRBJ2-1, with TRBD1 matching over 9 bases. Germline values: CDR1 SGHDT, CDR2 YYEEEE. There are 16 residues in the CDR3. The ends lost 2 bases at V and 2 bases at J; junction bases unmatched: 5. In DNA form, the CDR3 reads TGTGCCAGCAGCTTACGACAGGGGGGGACCTACAATGAGCAGTTCTTC. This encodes CASSLRQGGTYNEQFF.

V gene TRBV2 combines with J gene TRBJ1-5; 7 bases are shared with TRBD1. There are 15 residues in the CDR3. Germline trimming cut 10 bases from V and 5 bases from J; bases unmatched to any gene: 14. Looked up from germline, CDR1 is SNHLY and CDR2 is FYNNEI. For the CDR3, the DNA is TGTGCCACCTCAATCAGACAGGGCTTCTATCAGCCCCAGCATTTT. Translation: CATSIRQGFYQPQHF.

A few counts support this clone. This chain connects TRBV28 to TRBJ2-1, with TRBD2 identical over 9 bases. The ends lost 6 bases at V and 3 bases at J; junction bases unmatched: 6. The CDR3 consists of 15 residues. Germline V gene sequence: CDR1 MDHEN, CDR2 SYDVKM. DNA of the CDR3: TGTGCCAGCAGAACCAGCGGGAGGAACTACAATGAGCAGTTCTTC. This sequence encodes CASRTSGRNYNEQFF.

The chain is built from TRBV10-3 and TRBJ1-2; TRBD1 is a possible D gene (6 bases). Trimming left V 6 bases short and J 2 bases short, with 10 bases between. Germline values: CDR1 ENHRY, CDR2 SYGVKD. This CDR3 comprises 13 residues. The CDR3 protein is CAIRGQQNYGYTF. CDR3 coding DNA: TGTGCCATCAGGGGACAACAAAACTATGGCTACACCTTC.

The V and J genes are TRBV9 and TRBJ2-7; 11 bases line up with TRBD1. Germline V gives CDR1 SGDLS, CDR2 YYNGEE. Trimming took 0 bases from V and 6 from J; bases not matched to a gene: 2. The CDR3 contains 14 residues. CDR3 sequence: CASSVAGQGVEQYF. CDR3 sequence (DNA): TGTGCCAGCAGCGTAGCGGGACAGGGGGTCGAGCAGTACTTC.

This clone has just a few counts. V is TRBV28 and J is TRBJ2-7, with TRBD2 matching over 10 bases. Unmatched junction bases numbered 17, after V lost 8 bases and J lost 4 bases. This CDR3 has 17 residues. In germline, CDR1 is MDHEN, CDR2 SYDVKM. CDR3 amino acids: CASSDIRLAGVLYEQYF. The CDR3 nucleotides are TGTGCCAGCTCCGACATCAGGCTAGCGGGAGTGTTATACGAGCAGTACTTC.

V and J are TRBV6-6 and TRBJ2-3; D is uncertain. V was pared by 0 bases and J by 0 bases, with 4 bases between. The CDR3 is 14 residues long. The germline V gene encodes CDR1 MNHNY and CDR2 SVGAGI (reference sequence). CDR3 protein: CASSYSTSTDTQYF. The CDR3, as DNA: TGTGCCAGCAGTTACTCGACAAGCACAGATACGCAGTATTTT.

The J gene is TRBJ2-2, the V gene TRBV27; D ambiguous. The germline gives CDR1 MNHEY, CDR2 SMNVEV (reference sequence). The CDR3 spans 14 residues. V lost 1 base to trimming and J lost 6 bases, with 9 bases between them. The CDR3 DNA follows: TGTGCCAGCAGTTTATTCCGAGGCGCCGGGGAGCTGTTTTTT. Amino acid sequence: CASSLFRGAGELFF.

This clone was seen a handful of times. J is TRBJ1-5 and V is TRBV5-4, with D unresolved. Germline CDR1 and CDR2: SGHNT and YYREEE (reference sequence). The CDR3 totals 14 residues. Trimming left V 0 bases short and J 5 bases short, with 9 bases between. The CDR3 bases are TGTGCCAGCAGCTTGGCGGGGTCTCATCAGCCCCAGCATTTT. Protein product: CASSLAGSHQPQHF.

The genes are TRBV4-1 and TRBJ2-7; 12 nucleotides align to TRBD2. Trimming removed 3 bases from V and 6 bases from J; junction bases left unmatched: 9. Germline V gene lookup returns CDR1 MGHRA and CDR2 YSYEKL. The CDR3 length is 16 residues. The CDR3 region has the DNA TGCGCCAGCAGCCAGGCTAGCGGGAGGGCTCAAGGCGAGCAGTACTTC. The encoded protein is CASSQASGRAQGEQYF.

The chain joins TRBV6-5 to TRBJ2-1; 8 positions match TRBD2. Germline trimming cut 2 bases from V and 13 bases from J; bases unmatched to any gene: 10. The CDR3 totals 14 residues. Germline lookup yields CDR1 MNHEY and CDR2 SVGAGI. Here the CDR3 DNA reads TGTGCCAGCAGTTACCCCGTTGTAGCGGGACAACAGTTCTTC. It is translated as CASSYPVVAGQQFF.

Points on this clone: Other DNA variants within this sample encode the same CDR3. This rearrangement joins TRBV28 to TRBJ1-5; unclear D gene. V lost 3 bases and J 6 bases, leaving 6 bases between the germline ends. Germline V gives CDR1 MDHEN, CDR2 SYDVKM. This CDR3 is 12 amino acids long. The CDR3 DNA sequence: TGTGCCAGCAGTTTTTCGGGTCAGCCCCAGCATTTT. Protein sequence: CASSFSGQPQHF.

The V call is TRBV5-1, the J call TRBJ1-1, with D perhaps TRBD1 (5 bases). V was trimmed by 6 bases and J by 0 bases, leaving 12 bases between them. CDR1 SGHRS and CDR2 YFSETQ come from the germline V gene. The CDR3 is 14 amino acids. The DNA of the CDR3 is TGCGCCAGCAAGACAGACAACATGAACACTGAAGCTTTCTTT. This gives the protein CASKTDNMNTEAFF.

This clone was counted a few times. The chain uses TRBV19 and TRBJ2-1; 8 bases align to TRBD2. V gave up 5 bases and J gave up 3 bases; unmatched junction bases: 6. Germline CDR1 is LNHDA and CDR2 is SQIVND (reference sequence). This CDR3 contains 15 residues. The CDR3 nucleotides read TGTGCCAGTAGTCGGGGGGGACTCCACTACAATGAGCAGTTCTTC. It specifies CASSRGGLHYNEQFF.

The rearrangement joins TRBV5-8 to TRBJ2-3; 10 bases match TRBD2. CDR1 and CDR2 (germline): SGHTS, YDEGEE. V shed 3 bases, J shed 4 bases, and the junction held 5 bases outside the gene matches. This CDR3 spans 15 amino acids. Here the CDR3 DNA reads TGTGCCAGCAGCTCCTATAGCGGGAGGTCAGATACGCAGTATTTT. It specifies CASSSYSGRSDTQYF.

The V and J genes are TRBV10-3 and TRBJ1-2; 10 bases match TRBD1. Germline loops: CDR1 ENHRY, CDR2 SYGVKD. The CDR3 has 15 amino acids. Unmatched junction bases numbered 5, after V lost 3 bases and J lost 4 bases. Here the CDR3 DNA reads TGTGCCATCAGTGACGGGACAGGGGTTACCTATGGCTACACCTTC. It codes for CAISDGTGVTYGYTF.

The CDR3 nucleotides read TGTGCCAGTACTAGATCACAGGGAGATGAGCAGTTCTTC. Translating gives CASTRSQGDEQFF. V and J are TRBV19 and TRBJ2-1, with D perhaps TRBD1 (6 bases). The germline CDR1 and CDR2 sequences are LNHDA and SQIVND (reference sequence). CDR3 length: 13 amino acids. V lost 7 bases and J lost 8, with 15 bases in between.

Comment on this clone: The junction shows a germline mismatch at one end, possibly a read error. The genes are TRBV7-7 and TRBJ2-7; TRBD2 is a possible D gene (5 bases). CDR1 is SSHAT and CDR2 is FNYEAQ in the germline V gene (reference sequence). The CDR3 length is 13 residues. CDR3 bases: TGTGCTAGCAGCCCCGGGGTTTCCTACGAGCAGTACTTC. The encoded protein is CASSPGVSYEQYF.

Here the CDR3 reads CASSLTDSYSYEQYF. CDR3 bases: TGTGCCAGCAGTCTGACGGACAGCTACTCCTACGAGCAGTACTTC. The chain couples TRBV6-5 to TRBJ2-7; possible D gene TRBD1, 6 bases. The CDR3 is 15 amino acids. The V and J ends lost 5 bases and 0 bases respectively, with 14 bases between them. The germline CDR1 and CDR2 sequences are MNHEY and SVGAGI.

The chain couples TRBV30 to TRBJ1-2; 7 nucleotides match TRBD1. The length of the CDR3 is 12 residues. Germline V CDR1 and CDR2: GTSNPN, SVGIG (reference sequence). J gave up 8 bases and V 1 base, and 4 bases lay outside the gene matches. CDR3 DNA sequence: TGTGCCTGGAGTGACAGGGGTCGAGGCTACACCTTC. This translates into CAWSDRGRGYTF.